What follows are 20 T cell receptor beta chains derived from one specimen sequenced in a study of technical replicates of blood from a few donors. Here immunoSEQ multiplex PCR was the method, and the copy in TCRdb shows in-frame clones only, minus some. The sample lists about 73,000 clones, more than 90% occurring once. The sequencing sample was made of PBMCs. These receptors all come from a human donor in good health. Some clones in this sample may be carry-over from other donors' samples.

CDR3 in amino acids: CASSEDRVNQPQHF. CDR3 sequence (DNA): TGTGCCAGCAGTGAGGACAGGGTCAATCAGCCCCAGCATTTT. The V and J genes are TRBV6-1 and TRBJ1-5; 8 positions agree with TRBD1. V dropped 3 bases and J dropped 3; count of bases not matched to a gene: 1. Germline V gives CDR1 MNHNS, CDR2 SASEGT. The CDR3 sequence is 14 residues long.

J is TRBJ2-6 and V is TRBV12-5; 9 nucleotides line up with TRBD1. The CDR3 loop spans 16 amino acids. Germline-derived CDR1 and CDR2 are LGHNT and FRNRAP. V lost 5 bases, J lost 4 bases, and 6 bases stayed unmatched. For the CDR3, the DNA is TGTGCTAGTGGTCCAGGACAGGGGACCGGGGCCAACGTCCTGACTTTC. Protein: CASGPGQGTGANVLTF.

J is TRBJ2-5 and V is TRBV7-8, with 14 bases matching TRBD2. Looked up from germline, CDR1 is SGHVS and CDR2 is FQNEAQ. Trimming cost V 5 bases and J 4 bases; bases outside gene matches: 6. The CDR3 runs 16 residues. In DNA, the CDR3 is TGTGCCAGCAGCACCGGACTAGCGGGGGGCGGAGAGACCCAGTACTTC. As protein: CASSTGLAGGGETQYF.

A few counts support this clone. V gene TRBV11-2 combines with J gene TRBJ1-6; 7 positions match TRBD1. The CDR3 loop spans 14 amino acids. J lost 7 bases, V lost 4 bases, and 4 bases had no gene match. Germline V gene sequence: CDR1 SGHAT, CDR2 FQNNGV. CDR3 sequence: CASSYRGRNSPLHF. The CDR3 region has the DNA TGTGCCAGCAGCTACAGGGGACGGAATTCACCCCTCCACTTT.

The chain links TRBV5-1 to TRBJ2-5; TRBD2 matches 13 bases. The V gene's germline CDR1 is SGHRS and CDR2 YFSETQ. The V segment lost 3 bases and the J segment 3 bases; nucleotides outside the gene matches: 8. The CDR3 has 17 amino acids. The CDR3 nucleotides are TGCGCCAGCAGCTCCAAAACACTAGCGGGAGGGGAAGAGACCCAGTACTTC. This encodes CASSSKTLAGGEETQYF.

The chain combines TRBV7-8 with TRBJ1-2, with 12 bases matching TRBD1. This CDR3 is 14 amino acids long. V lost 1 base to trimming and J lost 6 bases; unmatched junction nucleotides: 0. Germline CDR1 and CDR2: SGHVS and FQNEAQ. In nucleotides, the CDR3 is TGTGCCAGCAGCTTAGGGGACAGGGGGCATGGCTACACCTTC. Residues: CASSLGDRGHGYTF.

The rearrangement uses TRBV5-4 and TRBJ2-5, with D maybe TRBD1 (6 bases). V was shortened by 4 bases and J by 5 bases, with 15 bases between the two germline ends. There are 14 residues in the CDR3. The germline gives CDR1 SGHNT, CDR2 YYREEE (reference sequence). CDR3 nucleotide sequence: TGTGCCAGCAGCAAACGACAGGATCAGGAGACCCAGTACTTC. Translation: CASSKRQDQETQYF. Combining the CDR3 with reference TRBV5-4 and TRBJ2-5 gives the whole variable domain ETGVTQSPTHLIKTRGQQVTLRCSSQSGHNTVSWYQQALGQGPQFIFQYYREEENGRGNFPPRFSGLQFPNYSSELNVNALELDDSALYLCASSKRQDQETQYFGPGTRLLVL.

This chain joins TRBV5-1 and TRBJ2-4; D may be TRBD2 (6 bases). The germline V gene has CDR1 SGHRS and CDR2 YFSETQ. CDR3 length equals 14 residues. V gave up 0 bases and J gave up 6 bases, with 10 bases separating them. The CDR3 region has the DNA TGCGCCAGCAGCTTGGGCAGGGACTCAAACATTCAGTACTTC. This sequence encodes CASSLGRDSNIQYF.

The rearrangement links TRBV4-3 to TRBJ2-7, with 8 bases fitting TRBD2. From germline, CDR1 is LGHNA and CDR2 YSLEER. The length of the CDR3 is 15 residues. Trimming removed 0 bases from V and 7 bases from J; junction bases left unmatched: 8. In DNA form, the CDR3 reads TGCGCCAGCAGCCAAGAGATCGGGAGGGCCCGGGAGCAGTACTTC. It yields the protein CASSQEIGRAREQYF.

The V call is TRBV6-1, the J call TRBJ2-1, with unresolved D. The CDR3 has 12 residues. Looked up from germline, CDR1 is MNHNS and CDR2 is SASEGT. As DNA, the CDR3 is TGTGCGGAGTATTATGAGTACAATGAGCAGTTCTTC. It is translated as CAEYYEYNEQFF.

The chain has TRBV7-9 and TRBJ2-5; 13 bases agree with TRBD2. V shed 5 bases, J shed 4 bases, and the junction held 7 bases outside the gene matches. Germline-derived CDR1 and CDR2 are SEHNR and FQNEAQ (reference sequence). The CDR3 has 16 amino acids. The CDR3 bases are TGTGCCAGCAGCCGTACTAGCGGGGGGGCCGTAGAGACCCAGTACTTC. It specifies CASSRTSGGAVETQYF.

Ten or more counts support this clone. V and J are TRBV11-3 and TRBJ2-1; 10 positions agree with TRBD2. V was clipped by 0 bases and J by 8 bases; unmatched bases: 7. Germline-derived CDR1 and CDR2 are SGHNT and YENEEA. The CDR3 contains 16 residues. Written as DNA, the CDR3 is TGTGCCAGCAGCTTAGAGGCTAGCGGGGGCCTGGATGAGCAGTTCTTC. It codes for CASSLEASGGLDEQFF.

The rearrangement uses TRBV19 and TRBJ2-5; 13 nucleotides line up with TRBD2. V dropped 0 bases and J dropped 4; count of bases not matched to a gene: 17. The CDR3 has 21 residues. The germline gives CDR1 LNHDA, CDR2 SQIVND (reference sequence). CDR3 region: CASSIDLGRPGLAGQRETQYF. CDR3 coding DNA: TGTGCCAGTAGTATAGATTTGGGGAGGCCGGGACTAGCGGGACAGAGAGAGACCCAGTACTTC.

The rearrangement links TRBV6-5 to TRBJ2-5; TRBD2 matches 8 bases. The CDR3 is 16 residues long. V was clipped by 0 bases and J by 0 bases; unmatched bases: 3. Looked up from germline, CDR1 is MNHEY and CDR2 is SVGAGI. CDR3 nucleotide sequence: TGTGCCAGCAGTTACTCGGAGCGGGAGTACCAAGAGACCCAGTACTTC. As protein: CASSYSEREYQETQYF.

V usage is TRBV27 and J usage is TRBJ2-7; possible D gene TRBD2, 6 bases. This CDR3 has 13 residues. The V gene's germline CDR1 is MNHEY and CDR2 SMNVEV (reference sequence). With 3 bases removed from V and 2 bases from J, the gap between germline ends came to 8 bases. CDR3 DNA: TGTGCCAGCAGTTTGGGAGGACCCTACGAGCAGTACTTC. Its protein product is CASSLGGPYEQYF.

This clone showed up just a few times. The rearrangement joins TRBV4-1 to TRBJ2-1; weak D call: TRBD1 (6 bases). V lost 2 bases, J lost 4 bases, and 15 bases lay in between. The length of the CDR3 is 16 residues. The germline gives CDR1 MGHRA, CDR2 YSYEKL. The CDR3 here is CASSQPPWTDYNEQFF. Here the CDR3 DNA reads TGCGCCAGCAGCCAACCTCCCTGGACAGATTACAATGAGCAGTTCTTC.

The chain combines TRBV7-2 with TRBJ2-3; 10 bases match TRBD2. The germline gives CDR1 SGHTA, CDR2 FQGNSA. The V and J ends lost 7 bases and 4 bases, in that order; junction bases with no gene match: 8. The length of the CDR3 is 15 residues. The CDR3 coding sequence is TGTGCCAGCAACCCCGGGACTAGCGTTGCAGATACGCAGTATTTT. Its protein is CASNPGTSVADTQYF.

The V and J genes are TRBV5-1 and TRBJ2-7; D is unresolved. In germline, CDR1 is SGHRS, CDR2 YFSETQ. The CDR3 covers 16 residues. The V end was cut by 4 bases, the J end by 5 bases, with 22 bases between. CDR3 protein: CASSPNFLEKLHEQYF. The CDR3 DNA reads TGCGCCAGCAGCCCAAACTTTCTAGAAAAGCTCCACGAGCAGTACTTC.

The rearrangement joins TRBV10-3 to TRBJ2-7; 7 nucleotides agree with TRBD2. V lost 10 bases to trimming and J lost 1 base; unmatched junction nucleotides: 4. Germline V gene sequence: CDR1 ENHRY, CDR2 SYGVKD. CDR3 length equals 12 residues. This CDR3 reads CATLADSYEQYF. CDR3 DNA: TGTGCCACGCTAGCGGATTCCTACGAGCAGTACTTC.

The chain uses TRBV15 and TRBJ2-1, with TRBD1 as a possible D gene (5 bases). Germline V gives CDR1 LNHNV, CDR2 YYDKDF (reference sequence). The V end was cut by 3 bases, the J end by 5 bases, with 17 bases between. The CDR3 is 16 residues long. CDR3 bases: TGTGCCACCAGCAGCCTACCCAGGGCAGGGAACAATGAGCAGTTCTTC. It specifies CATSSLPRAGNNEQFF.